This TCR beta chain came from a study of cytomegalovirus exposure and HLA in healthy donors (dated by TCRdb to about 2017). General notes on the study: An earlier analysis of several hundred of the donors reported 250 to 300 Gb of sequence data and roughly 100 million unique TCR beta sequences from about 180 million T cells. An early release that covered about 600 HLA-typed donors contained approximately 300 gigabases of sequencing data and about 84 million unique TCR sequences. Of the roughly 400 genotyped donors, about 80% fell in the genetic ancestry cluster associated with self-reported Caucasian donors. The study was designed to test whether signatures of past pathogen exposure could be identified by cataloging public T cell receptors. The T cell repertoires of 666 subjects were profiled by immunosequencing and related to cytomegalovirus serostatus. In addition to the first cohort of 500 to 850 subjects, a separate validation cohort of approximately 130 different subjects was used. To predict cytomegalovirus infection status, the study brought together high-throughput TCR immunosequencing, statistical association of individual TCRs with disease status, and machine learning. To study patterns of TCR occurrence, a later analysis re-analyzed previously published TCR beta repertoires from 550 to 800 donors and added high-resolution HLA genotyping. The later analysis used no new phenotypic data to find candidate immune exposures, relying instead on TCR beta sequences and their occurrence across donors. To decide whether each TCR beta V gene segment behaved as functional or pseudogenic, an earlier analysis of some 580 of the donors relied on high-throughput TCR beta sequencing. Donor age, sex, ethnicity and CMV serostatus were compiled together with the repertoire data. In a later genetic analysis, genome-wide SNP genotypes for about 65% of the roughly 670 donors were used, and that subset was treated as a discovery cohort. All discovery cohort repertoires had been generated on a single sequencing platform. HLA typing included class I and class II loci at four-digit resolution. The number of donors typed differed by locus, with about 629-640 for A, B, C, DRB1 and DQB1, approximately 500 for DQA1, 600 to 610 for DPA1, and around 430 for DPB1. Four or five DR-DQ haplotypes were handled as single units for association and clustering because linkage in the cohort was strong. On average, roughly 200,000 unique TCR beta nucleotide sequences were sequenced per donor among a few hundred genotyped donors of the cohort, with roughly 18% of those sequences being non-productive.

The library came from the immunoSEQ multiplex PCR assay. For the multiplex PCR, a mixture combining 60 forward primers for TCR Vbeta segments and 13 reverse primers for TCR Jbeta segments was used. The CDR3 region of rearranged TCR beta genes was amplified from genomic DNA with a multiplex PCR assay. On the Illumina HiSeq System, the amplified TCR beta libraries were sequenced as 87-base-pair reads. In the original analysis: A later analysis counted tens of millions of unique TCR beta chains across the roughly 700 repertoires, and around 12 million of these chains were shared by at least two donors. A nearest-neighbor algorithm error-corrected the raw reads and collapsed the reads into unique sequences, merging closely related sequences to remove PCR and sequencing errors. CDR3 sequences were aligned to IMGT reference sequences to assign V, D and J gene segments. For a sequence to be retained, at least a six-nucleotide match to both a V gene segment and a J gene segment was required. Rearrangements were called productive when the CDR3 lacked stop codons and stayed in frame with V and J; all others were non-productive. Following IMGT convention, CDR3 was defined as the stretch from the second conserved V-encoded cysteine to the conserved J-encoded phenylalanine. The earlier analysis of more than 450 of the donors excluded sequences that lacked an unambiguous match to a single V gene segment. In an earlier analysis of approximately 590 of the donors, V segments were called functional above 56.7% productive rearrangements and were called segregating when the between-donor standard deviation exceeded 5%. A statistical classification framework was developed to diagnose cytomegalovirus status using the catalog of TCR beta chain sequences. In a later analysis, V and J genes were assigned by comparing TCR nucleotide sequences against IMGT/GENE-DB human TR gene sequences. Using the TCRdist pipeline, a later analysis assigned CDR3 sequences along with most-parsimonious VDJ recombination scenarios. In a later analysis, every TCR beta chain was defined by the combination of its CDR3 amino acid sequence and its V-gene family, and reads without a unique V-gene family were dropped. In a later analysis, 550 to 650 highly shared, low-generation-probability nucleotide sequences were removed to address suspected cross-contamination and a sequencing artifact. For each public chain, a later analysis derived a clonal expansion index from normalized ranks of inferred template counts within each repertoire. A later analysis computed generation probabilities with a VDJ recombination model fitted to out-of-frame rearrangements, and checked the results against IGoR. Hypergeometric tests were used in a later analysis to score TCR-TCR, TCR-HLA and TCR-CMV co-occurrence, with a repertoire-size bias correction applied to the TCR pairs. To estimate false discovery rates, a later analysis permuted the HLA or CMV assignments 20 times. In a later analysis, co-occurring TCRs were grouped using DBSCAN, and TCRdist sequence similarity was added for clustering within HLA-allele-positive subsets. Repertoires with fewer than 30,000 or more than 120,000 public chains were left out of co-occurrence clustering, as were a handful of repertoires with anomalous nucleotide sharing. Drawn from immuneACCESS, this table holds only the in-frame rearrangements with V and J called that TCRdb kept. Clones are partly lost; checked studies trace under half to an unresolved V gene and leave the rest unexplained. V, J and clone size derive from that table, while D and trimming were established from the DNA sequence. For this sample there are 100,000 to 150,000 clones; approximately 75% appear just once. Around 4.9% of the sample rests with the top ten.

Trimming takes 2 bases off V and 5 bases off J; junction bases not matched to a gene: 4. As encoded in the germline V gene, CDR1 is SGHTA while CDR2 is FQGTGA. There are 14 amino acids in the CDR3, from cysteine to phenylalanine inclusive. Of the read, only the CDR3 DNA is kept; its 42 bases are in frame from base 1. On the study overall, not on this receptor specifically: In a later analysis, several top co-occurrence clusters were reported to appear linked to parvovirus B19, influenza, CMV and Epstein-Barr virus. Strong co-occurrence of HLA alleles, especially DR and DQ, made assigning TCR associations to individual alleles difficult. The sequencing pipeline was judged likely to have produced a cluster of highly shared sequence variants as a technical artifact. For the cohort, immune exposure information was limited to CMV serostatus. Across donors, most TCR sequences were observed very rarely, whereas some public TCRs were present in many individuals. Cytomegalovirus status was reported to be diagnosed by the classifier with high specificity and sensitivity in both the original and validation cohorts. Compared with the roughly 670-donor mean, donors in an Asian-associated ancestry cluster had fewer N-insertions in productive TCRs, according to a later genetic analysis. Some IMGT-functional V segments, including TRBV6-2 and TRBV6-3, could not be told apart with the 87-base-pair reads, so those segments were excluded. In vitro tests confirmed that a few of the cytomegalovirus-associated TCR beta chains recognize cytomegalovirus antigens. According to a later analysis, TCR association rates differed among HLA loci, with DRB1 alleles showing the most associated TCRs and HLA-C alleles showing the fewest. The study listed 150 to 200 TCR beta chains as associated with cytomegalovirus. In a later analysis, most CMV-associated TCR beta chains were found to appear HLA-restricted, with HLA associations seemingly driven largely by CMV exposure. A further reported finding was that TCR beta sequences accurately predicted the HLA-A and HLA-B alleles for most subjects in the first cohort. An earlier analysis of some 560 of the donors showed that most TCR beta V segments appeared in productive rearrangements either about 87% or about 30% of the time, which broadly matched IMGT annotations. Correlated functional status among segregating V segments might reflect linkage disequilibrium, but an unknown experimental factor could not be ruled out. Because HLA typing was unavailable for some donors at each locus, only the typed subset was used in association tests. A later genetic analysis associated a missense DCLRE1C variant with V-gene and J-gene trimming of TCR beta chains, and an independent cohort replicated the association. In this cohort, only TCR beta chains were sequenced, and detectable features were limited by the absence of alpha or paired-chain data. Because counts were too low, seventeen rarely observed V segments, including chromosome 9 orphons, were left out of the earlier analysis of about 500 of the donors. It was suggested by the authors that the approach could potentially be generalized to other disease states and immunological phenotypes. Specific HLA alleles were associated with roughly 16,000 TCR beta sequences at a false discovery rate of 0.05 in a later analysis. The presence/absence analyses assumed that sequencing depth was roughly uniform across donors, and that assumption may not be true. In a later analysis, HLA-associated TCR beta chains were found to be more clonally expanded and to have lower generation probabilities than equally common non-associated chains.

The cohort comprised 670 or so healthy bone marrow donors. At the time of sampling, every cohort member was nominally healthy, though immune exposures that went unrecorded were likely present. The donor tested CMV seropositive, placing the donor among the 289 seropositive members of the cohort. Each donor provided a peripheral blood sample, and peripheral blood mononuclear cells were used for TCR beta sequencing. Genomic DNA extraction from the blood cell samples was performed with the Qiagen DNeasy Blood Extraction Kit. On this clone itself: Its target antigen remains unknown. No much larger clone is present one base from it, and per-base qualities are unavailable.

Source material: PBMCs. The receptor was derived from a man aged 50-59 years in good health and CMV-seropositive. The V and J segments used are TRBV7-3 and TRBJ2-7; 9 bases in between match TRBD1. The bases are TGTGCCAGCAGCTTAGACAGGGGGTCCCACGAGCAGTACTTC. It codes for CASSLDRGSHEQYF.